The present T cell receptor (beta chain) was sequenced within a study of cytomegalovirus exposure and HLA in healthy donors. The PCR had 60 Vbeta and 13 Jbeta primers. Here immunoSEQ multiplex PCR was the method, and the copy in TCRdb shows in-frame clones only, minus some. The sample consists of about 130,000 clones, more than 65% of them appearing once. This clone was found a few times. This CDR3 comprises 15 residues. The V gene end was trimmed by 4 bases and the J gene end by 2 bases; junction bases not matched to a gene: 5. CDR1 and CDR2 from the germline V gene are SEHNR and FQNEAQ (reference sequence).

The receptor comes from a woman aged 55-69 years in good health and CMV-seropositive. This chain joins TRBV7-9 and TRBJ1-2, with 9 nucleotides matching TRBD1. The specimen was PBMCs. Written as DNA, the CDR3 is TGTGCCAGCAGCTCCTCCGGACAGGGGAACTATGGCTACACCTTC. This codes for CASSSSGQGNYGYTF.